The TCR beta chain under discussion was sequenced for a study of regulatory T cells in long-lasting Graves disease. On the study more broadly: The study enrolled newly diagnosed Graves' patients on antithyroid drugs under 3 months.

This clonotype was seen many times. Its antigen is not known. Overall study findings and caveats: Persistent cases of Graves' showed reduced TCR diversity relative to newly diagnosed patients. Having only a small sample size may have limited accuracy. The persistent group shared about 2,600 public clonotypes, more than the roughly 990 shared by new patients.

Time point in this sample: newly diagnosed GD, antithyroid drugs for less than 3 months. From RNA extracted from PBMCs, the TCR library was made. HTBI primers from iRepertoire and Arm-PCR of CDR3 regions yielded the TCR beta libraries. Using its own MiXCR run on the multiplex PCR reads, TCRdb lists one record per CDR3 protein. The data hold around 400,000 distinct CDR3 sequences, with around 15% observed a single time. Germline loops: CDR1 DFQATT, CDR2 SNEGSKA (reference sequence). This CDR3 comprises 13 residues. V was shortened by 6 bases and J by 5 bases, with 16 bases between the two germline ends.

The sample was peripheral blood mononuclear cells (PBMCs), taken at new diagnosis, from a patient treated with antithyroid drugs. The sequence was obtained from a female donor with Graves disease. The gene calls are TRBV20-1 and TRBJ2-5; no firm D call. DNA for the CDR3: TGCAGTGCACCGCTTGGGTCCAGGGAGACCCAGTACTTC. Translating gives CSAPLGSRETQYF.